This T cell receptor (beta chain) was sequenced for a study of blood T cell repertoires in COVID-19. Looking at the study overall: Material from acute and convalescent COVID-19 was sourced from the United States, Italy and Spain. T cells, B-cell-depleted T cells, or PBMCs provided the cDNA or gDNA that served as material.

With 5 bases removed from V and 1 base from J, the gap between germline ends came to 12 bases. CDR1 is SGHKS, CDR2 YYEKEE, per germline (reference sequence). The length of the CDR3 is 14 residues. In the original workflow: Quantification of nucleated cells was approximated via reference gene primer amplification. The assay was immunoSEQ multiplex PCR, and TCRdb's table has in-frame clones only and misses some. V and J calls and clone size come straight from that table; D and trimming were deduced from the DNA. The sample lists 100,000 to 150,000 clones, more than 80% occurring once. In its sample, this clone was seen once. In Seattle, patients joined the study during active infection and were tracked longitudinally.

The chain is built from TRBV5-5 and TRBJ1-1, with a possible D match to TRBD1 (5 bases). The receptor's source is a woman of 80 years or more with COVID-19, enrolled during active disease. The sequenced sample consisted of peripheral blood. CDR3 protein: CASSRGGGNTEAFF. The CDR3 region has the DNA TGTGCCAGCAGTCGCGGCGGGGGGAACACTGAAGCTTTCTTT.